Listed below are T cell receptor beta chains from one sample, sequenced in a study of regulatory T cells in long-lasting Graves disease. TCRdb re-called the multiplex PCR reads with MiXCR, one entry per CDR3 protein. The sample carries some 370,000 distinct CDR3 sequences, roughly 20% recorded once. The input for sequencing was peripheral blood mononuclear cells (PBMCs), taken when the disease was refractory, from a patient treated with antithyroid drugs. The receptors were gathered from a female donor with Graves disease. Both conserved end residues are trimmed from each CDR3.

cdr3_length | v_call | cdr3_aa
12 | TRBV2 | ASSEQGSGQGYT
13 | TRBV27 | ASSLWPSGGDEQY
14 | TRBV7-2 | ASSGNTEGGNYGYT
15 | TRBV27 | ASSLGVAFTGSYEQY
11 | TRBV20-1 | SAAYGVNTEAF
13 | TRBV24-1 | ATSAAQANTGELF
10 | TRBV15 | ATSRAGYEQY
12 | TRBV6-1 | ASDGGQGLREQY
11 | TRBV28 | ATVRRNQETQY
14 | TRBV18 | ASSPQGTNSNQPQH
11 | TRBV25-1 | ASTEWGVETQY
9 | TRBV29-1 | SARIGGGTF
10 | TRBV20-1 | SAKQGAGGYT
13 | TRBV18 | ASSPLALQDGELF
13 | TRBV12-3/TRBV12-4 | ASSLGQGLQETQY
14 | TRBV27 | ASSPQSREGTGELF
14 | TRBV20-1 | SARDTYRDTFTEAF
13 | TRBV4-1 | ASSQEGGNNYGYT
13 | TRBV12-3/TRBV12-4 | ASSQPGGLTYEQY
14 | TRBV3-1 | ASSQEGGRHRDEQY
12 | TRBV27 | ASSFLDSIYEQY
12 | TRBV6-1 | ASRPPGSITEAF
12 | TRBV20-1 | SAPRTRNQETQY
13 | TRBV7-6 | ASSFLAGLQETQY
12 | TRBV10-3 | AISEQGGSYEQY
12 | TRBV6-1 | ASSEYRGQETQY
10 | TRBV18 | ASSPATGELF
12 | TRBV28 | ASSLGHSNTEAF
13 | TRBV2 | ASNKGHTVTDTQY
13 | TRBV7-2 | ASRPGGGAGYGYT
12 | TRBV19 | ASSIEDSDYEQY
8 | TRBV27 | ASGNYEQY
10 | TRBV20-1 | SARNSPGELF
11 | TRBV12-3/TRBV12-4 | ASSLRDNYEQY
13 | TRBV11-2 | ASSSTFSGANVLT
13 | TRBV12-3/TRBV12-4 | ASSLGTSGRYVQY
14 | TRBV6-8 | ASSGLADSLGETQY